This T cell receptor beta chain was documented in a study of cytotoxic CD8 clonotypes in ibrutinib-treated CLL. Clones were read by immunoSEQ multiplex PCR, and TCRdb kept only the in-frame ones, dropping some. The data show around 50,000 clones, with around 60% seen just once and approximately 20% held by the top ten. The CDR3 covers 17 residues. Germline values: CDR1 LNHDA, CDR2 SQIVND (reference sequence). Losses at the gene ends were 6 bases for V and 0 bases for J; bases not matched to a gene: 13. The sequence was obtained from a human donor with chronic lymphocytic leukemia. The sequences come from PBMCs, collected after 24 months of ibrutinib treatment. J is TRBJ1-2 and V is TRBV19; 7 bases align to TRBD1. The DNA of the CDR3 is TGTGCCAGTAGACGATCTGGGACAGCGTGGACTAACTATGGCTACACCTTC. Translated, it gives CASRRSGTAWTNYGYTF. The complete variable domain, with remaining parts taken from reference TRBV19 and TRBJ1-2, reads DGGITQSPKYLFRKEGQNVTLSCEQNLNHDAMYWYRQDPGQGLRLIYYSQIVNDFQKGDIAEGYSVSREKKESFPLTVTSAQKNPTAFYLCASRRSGTAWTNYGYTFGSGTRLTVV.